This T cell receptor (beta chain) stems from a study of siplizumab effects on memory and regulatory T cells. This CDR3 comprises 15 residues. The V and J ends lost 4 bases and 7 bases, in that order; junction bases with no gene match: 10. Looked up from germline, CDR1 is SGHDT and CDR2 is YYEEEE. Clones were sequenced by immunoSEQ multiplex PCR, and TCRdb holds only the in-frame ones, with some missing. Among about 63,000 clones listed, approximately 87% were seen once. A note on this clone: Its specificity is unknown.

Study-wide points: Naive T cells looked more diverse than memory cells, and they looked like major contributors to the alloresponse. It was not possible to assign a naive or memory phenotype to roughly 80-96% of proliferating CD4+ or CD8+ clones.

This chain connects TRBV5-6 to TRBJ2-5, with TRBD2 identical over 10 bases. Source material: memory CD4+ T cells sorted from blood. The receptor's source is a human donor in good health. The CDR3 DNA is TGTGCCAGCAGCCCTCCTAGCGGGGGTGGTGTGACCCAGTACTTC. This sequence encodes CASSPPSGGGVTQYF.